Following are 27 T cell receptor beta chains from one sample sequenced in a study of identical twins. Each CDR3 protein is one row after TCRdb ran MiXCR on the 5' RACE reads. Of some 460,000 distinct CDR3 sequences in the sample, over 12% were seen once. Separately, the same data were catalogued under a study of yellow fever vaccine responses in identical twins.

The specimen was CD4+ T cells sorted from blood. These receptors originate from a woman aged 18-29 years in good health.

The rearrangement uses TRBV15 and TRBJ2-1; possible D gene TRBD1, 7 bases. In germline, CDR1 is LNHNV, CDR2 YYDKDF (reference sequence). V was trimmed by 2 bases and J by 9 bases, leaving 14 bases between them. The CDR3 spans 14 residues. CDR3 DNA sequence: TGTGCCACCAGCAGAACAGGGGTGGAGGGTGAGCAGTTCTTC. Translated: CATSRTGVEGEQFF.

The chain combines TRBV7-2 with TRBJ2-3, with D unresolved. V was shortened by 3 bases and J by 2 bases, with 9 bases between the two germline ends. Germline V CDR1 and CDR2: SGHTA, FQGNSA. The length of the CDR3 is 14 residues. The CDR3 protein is CASSFGLVTDTQYF. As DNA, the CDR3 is TGTGCCAGCAGCTTCGGGCTCGTCACAGATACGCAGTATTTT.

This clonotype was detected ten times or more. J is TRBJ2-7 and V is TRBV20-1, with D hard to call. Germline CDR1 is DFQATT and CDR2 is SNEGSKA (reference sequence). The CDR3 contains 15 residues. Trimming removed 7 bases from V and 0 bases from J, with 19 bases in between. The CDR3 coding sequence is TGCAGTGTTCCCAAACAGTTGGTCGGCTCCTACGAGCAGTACTTC. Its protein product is CSVPKQLVGSYEQYF.

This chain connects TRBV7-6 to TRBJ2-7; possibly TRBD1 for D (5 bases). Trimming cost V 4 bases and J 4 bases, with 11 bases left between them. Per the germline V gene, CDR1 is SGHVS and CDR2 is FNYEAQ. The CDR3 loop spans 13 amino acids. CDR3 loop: CASSSLTGYEQYF. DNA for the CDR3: TGTGCCAGCAGCTCACTAACAGGTTACGAGCAGTACTTC.

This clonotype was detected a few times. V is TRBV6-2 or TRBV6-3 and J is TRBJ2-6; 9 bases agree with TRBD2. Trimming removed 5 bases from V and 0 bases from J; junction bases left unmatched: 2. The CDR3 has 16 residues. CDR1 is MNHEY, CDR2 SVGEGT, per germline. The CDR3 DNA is TGTGCCAGCAGTCAGACTAGCGGCTCTGGGGCCAACGTCCTGACTTTC. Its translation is CASSQTSGSGANVLTF.

The CDR3 DNA reads TGTGCCAGCAGTTTAGGGCAGGGGGCGAAATCACCCCTCCACTTT. Amino acid sequence: CASSLGQGAKSPLHF. V is TRBV12-3 or TRBV12-4 and J is TRBJ1-6; TRBD1 agrees at 8 bases. V was clipped by 1 base and J by 10 bases; unmatched bases: 6. The CDR3 is 15 residues long.

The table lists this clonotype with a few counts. The CDR3 loop is CASSQERPGELFF. The DNA of the CDR3 is TGTGCCAGCAGCCAAGAGAGGCCCGGGGAGCTGTTTTTT. The chain links TRBV14 to TRBJ2-2, with D unclear. The germline V and J ends were trimmed by 0 bases and 6 bases, with 5 bases remaining between them. The CDR3 is 13 residues long. In germline, CDR1 is SGHDN, CDR2 FVKESK.

The CDR3 sequence is CASSRGSGRASDTQYF. CDR3 sequence (DNA): TGTGCCAGCAGCCGGGGTAGCGGGAGGGCCTCGGATACGCAGTATTTT. The rearrangement joins TRBV5-6 to TRBJ2-3; TRBD2 agrees at 11 bases. Germline loops: CDR1 SGHDT, CDR2 YYEEEE. V dropped 4 bases and J dropped 6; count of bases not matched to a gene: 10. The CDR3 consists of 16 residues.

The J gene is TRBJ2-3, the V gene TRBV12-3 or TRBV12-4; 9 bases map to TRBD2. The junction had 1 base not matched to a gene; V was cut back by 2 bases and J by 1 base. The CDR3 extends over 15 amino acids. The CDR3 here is CASSLPSGGTDTQYF. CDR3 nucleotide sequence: TGTGCCAGCAGTTTACCTAGCGGGGGCACAGATACGCAGTATTTT.

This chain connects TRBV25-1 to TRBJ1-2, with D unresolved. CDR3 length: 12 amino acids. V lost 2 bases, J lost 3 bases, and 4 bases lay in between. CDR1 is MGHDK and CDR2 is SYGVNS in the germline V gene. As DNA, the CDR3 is TGTGCCAGCAGTGAAAAGGACTATGGCTACACCTTC. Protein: CASSEKDYGYTF.

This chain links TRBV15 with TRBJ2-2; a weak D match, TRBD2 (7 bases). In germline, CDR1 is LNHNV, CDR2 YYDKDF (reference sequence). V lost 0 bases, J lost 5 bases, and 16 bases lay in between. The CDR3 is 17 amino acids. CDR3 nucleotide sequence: TGTGCCACCAGCAGAGAGAGGGGGGGGCTAGAGACCGGGGAGCTGTTTTTT. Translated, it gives CATSRERGGLETGELFF.

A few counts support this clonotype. The CDR3 reads CASSHRVSGGIEEQFF. CDR3 bases: TGCGCCAGCAGCCACCGTGTTAGCGGCGGTATAGAGGAGCAGTTCTTC. This chain links TRBV4-1 with TRBJ2-1, with D possibly being TRBD2 (6 bases). Between the trimmed V and J ends, which lost 3 bases and 10 bases, there was a span of 22 bases. This CDR3 region has 16 residues. In germline, CDR1 is MGHRA, CDR2 YSYEKL.

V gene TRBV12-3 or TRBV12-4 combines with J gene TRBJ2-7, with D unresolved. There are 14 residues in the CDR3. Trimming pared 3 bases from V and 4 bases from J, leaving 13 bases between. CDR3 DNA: TGTGCCAGCAGTTTGCTAGGATCCAAGTACGAGCAGTACTTC. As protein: CASSLLGSKYEQYF.

Here the CDR3 DNA reads TGTGCCAGCAGTTTACTGACTAGCGGGGGACCTTACGAGCAGTACTTC. Its translation: CASSLLTSGGPYEQYF. The chain carries TRBV27 and TRBJ2-7; 12 positions agree with TRBD2. CDR3 length: 16 residues. V dropped 2 bases and J dropped 4; count of bases not matched to a gene: 6. Germline V gene sequence: CDR1 MNHEY, CDR2 SMNVEV (reference sequence).

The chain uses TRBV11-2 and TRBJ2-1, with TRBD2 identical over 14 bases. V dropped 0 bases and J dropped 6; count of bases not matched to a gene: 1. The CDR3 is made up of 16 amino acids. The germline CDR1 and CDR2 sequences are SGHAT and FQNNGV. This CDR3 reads CASSLETSGGANEQFF. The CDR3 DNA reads TGTGCCAGCAGCTTAGAGACTAGCGGGGGGGCCAATGAGCAGTTCTTC.

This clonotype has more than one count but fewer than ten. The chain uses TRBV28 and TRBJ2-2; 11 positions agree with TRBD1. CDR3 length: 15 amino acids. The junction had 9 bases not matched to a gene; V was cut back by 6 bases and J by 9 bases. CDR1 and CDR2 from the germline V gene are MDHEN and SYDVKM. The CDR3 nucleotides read TGTGCCAGCAGCACGGGACAGGGGGATTCCCGGGAGCTGTTTTTT. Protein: CASSTGQGDSRELFF. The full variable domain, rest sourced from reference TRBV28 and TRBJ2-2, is DVKVTQSSRYLVKRTGEKVFLECVQDMDHENMFWYRQDPGLGLRLIYFSYDVKMKEKGDIPEGYSVSREKKERFSLILESASTNQTSMYLCASSTGQGDSRELFFGEGSRLTVL.

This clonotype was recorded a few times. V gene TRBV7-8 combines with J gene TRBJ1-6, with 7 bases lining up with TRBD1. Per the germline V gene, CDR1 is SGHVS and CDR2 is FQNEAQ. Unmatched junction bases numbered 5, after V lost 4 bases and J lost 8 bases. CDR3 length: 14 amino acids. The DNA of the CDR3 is TGTGCCAGCAGCTCCGGGACAGACCATTCACCCCTCCACTTT. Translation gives CASSSGTDHSPLHF.

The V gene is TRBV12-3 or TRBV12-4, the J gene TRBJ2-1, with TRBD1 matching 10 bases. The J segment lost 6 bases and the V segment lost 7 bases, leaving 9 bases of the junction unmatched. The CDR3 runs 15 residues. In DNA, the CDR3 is TGTGCCAGCAACCTCCGGGACAGGGGTGGCAATGAGCAGTTCTTC. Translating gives CASNLRDRGGNEQFF.

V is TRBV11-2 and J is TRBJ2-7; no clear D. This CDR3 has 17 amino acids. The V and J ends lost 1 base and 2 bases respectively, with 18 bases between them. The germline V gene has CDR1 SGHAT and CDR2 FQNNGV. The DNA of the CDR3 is TGTGCCAGCAGCTTAGTTAGCTCCAGATTACATCCCTACGAGCAGTACTTC. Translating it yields CASSLVSSRLHPYEQYF.

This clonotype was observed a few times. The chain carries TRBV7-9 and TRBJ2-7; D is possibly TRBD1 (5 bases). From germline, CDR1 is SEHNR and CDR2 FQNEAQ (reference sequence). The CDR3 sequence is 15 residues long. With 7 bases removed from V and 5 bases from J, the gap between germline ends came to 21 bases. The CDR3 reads CASNRGSPPEDEQYF. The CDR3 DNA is TGTGCCAGCAATAGGGGTTCCCCTCCTGAGGACGAGCAGTACTTC.

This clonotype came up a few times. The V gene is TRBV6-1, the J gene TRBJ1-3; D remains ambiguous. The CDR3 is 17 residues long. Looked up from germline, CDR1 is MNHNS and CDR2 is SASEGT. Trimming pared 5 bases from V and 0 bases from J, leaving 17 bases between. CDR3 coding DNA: TGTGCCAGCAGTCGAACCATGGACGGACGCTCTGGAAACACCATATATTTT. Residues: CASSRTMDGRSGNTIYF.

The CDR3 sequence: CASSHASTEAFF. The CDR3 DNA sequence: TGTGCCAGCAGCCATGCCAGCACTGAAGCTTTCTTT. The gene calls are TRBV3-1 and TRBJ1-1; D not resolved. The length of the CDR3 is 12 residues. Looked up from germline, CDR1 is LGHDT and CDR2 is YNNKEL (reference sequence). Trimming removed 3 bases at V and 4 bases at J, with 6 bases between.

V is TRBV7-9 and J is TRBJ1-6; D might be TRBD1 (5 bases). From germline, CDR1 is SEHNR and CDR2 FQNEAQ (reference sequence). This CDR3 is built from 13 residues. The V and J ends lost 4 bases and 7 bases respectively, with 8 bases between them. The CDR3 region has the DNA TGTGCCAGCAGCTCGGGGCCGAATTCACCCCTCCACTTT. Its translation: CASSSGPNSPLHF. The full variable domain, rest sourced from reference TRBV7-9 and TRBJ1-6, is DTGVSQNPRHKITKRGQNVTFRCDPISEHNRLYWYRQTLGQGPEFLTYFQNEAQLEKSRLLSDRFSAERPKGSFSTLEIQRTEQGDSAMYLCASSSGPNSPLHFGNGTRLTVT.

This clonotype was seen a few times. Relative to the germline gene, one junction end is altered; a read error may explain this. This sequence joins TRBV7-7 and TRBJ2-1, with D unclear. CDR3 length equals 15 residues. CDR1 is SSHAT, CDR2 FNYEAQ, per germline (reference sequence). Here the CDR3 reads CASSPRLSSDNEQFF. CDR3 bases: TGTGCTAGCAGCCCGCGACTGAGTTCAGACAATGAGCAGTTCTTC.

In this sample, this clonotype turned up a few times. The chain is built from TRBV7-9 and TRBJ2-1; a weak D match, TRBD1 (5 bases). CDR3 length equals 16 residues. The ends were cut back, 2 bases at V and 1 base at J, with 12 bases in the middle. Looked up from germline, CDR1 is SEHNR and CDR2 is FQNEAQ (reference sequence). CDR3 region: CASSLSQGWSYNEQFF. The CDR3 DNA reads TGTGCCAGCAGCTTAAGTCAGGGTTGGTCCTACAATGAGCAGTTCTTC.

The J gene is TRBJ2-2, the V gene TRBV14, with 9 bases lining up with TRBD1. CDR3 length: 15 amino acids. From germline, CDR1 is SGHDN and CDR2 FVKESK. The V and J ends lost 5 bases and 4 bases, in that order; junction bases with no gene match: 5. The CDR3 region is CASSSYRGLTGELFF. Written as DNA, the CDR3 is TGTGCCAGCAGCTCCTACAGGGGGCTCACCGGGGAGCTGTTTTTT.

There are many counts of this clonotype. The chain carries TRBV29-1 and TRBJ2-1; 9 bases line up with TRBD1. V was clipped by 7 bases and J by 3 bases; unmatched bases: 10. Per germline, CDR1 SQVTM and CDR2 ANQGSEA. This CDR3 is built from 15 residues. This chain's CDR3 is CSAVYGTGSYNEQFF. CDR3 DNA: TGCAGCGCCGTTTATGGGACAGGGAGCTACAATGAGCAGTTCTTC.